This T cell receptor (beta chain) is drawn from a study of vaccination and CD4 T cells after COVID-19. Study in general: Sampling after COVID took place at a median of 101 days (range 35 to 161) following diagnosis. Stimuli were overlapping spike peptide pools of SARS-CoV-2 and three common cold coronaviruses (HCoV-NL63, HCoV-OC43, HCoV-229E).

Sequenced with the Oncomine TCR Beta short-read assay was DNA taken from cultured CD4+ T cells. TCRdb re-called the PCR reads with MiXCR, one entry per CDR3 protein. The sample has under 20,000 distinct CDR3 sequences, about 39% seen once. This sample's treatment: roughly ten-day PBMC culture with coronavirus spike peptide pools or control peptides (ViraFEST assay). Points on this clonotype: The antigen remains undetermined.

The source of this sequence is a human donor who had recovered from COVID-19. The sequencing here drew on CD4+ T cells from blood, cultured in vitro, taken before SARS-CoV-2 vaccination.

CDR3 loop: CASSATPNTEAFF. In nucleotides, the CDR3 is TGTGCCAGCAGCGCAACGCCGAACACTGAAGCTTTCTTT. The chain is built from TRBV7-3 and TRBJ1-1, with D hard to call. Trimming took off 5 bases at V and 1 base at J, with 8 bases between the two ends. The CDR3 has 13 residues. CDR1 is SGHTA, CDR2 FQGTGA, per germline. Full variable domain (missing parts from reference TRBV7-3 and TRBJ1-1): GAGVSQTPSNKVTEKGKYVELRCDPISGHTALYWYRQSLGQGPEFLIYFQGTGAADDSGLPNDRFFAVRPEGSVSTLKIQRTERGDSAVYLCASSATPNTEAFFGQGTRLTVV.